This TCR beta chain stems from a study of cytomegalovirus exposure and HLA in healthy donors. The CDR3 has 15 residues. The trim removed 7 bases at V and 0 bases at J, leaving 8 bases unmatched. CDR1 and CDR2 (germline): SGHRS, YFSETQ. 60 Vbeta and 13 Jbeta primers were used in PCR. Produced via immunoSEQ multiplex PCR; TCRdb's table is partial and in-frame only. The table includes 140,000 to 150,000 clones, about two thirds detected once. The sequenced sample consisted of PBMCs. The origin of this receptor is a woman aged 60-70 years in good health and CMV-seropositive. The chain employs TRBV5-1 and TRBJ2-3; 7 bases line up with TRBD2. The CDR3 bases are TGCGCCAGCGGGAGGGACCCAGGTAGCACAGATACGCAGTATTTT. Its protein is CASGRDPGSTDTQYF.